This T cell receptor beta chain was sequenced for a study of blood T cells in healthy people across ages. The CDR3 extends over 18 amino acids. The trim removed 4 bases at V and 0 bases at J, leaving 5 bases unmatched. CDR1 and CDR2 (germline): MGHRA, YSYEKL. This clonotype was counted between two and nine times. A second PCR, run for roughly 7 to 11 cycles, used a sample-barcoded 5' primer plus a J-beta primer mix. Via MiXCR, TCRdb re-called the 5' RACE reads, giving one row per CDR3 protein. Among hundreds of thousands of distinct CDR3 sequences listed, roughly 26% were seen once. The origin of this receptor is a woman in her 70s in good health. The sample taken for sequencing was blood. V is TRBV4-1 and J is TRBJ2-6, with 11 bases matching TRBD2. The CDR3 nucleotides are TGCGCCAGCAGCCGCGTTCTAGCGGGAGGCTCTGGGGCCAACGTCCTGACTTTC. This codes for CASSRVLAGGSGANVLTF.